The rows below give T cell receptor beta chains drawn from one sample of a study of T cells in Graves' hyperthyroidism and ophthalmopathy. Using its own MiXCR run on the multiplex PCR reads, TCRdb lists one record per CDR3 protein. The sample records roughly 570,000 distinct CDR3 sequences, around 16% being singletons. Specimen: blood. These TCRs come from a woman between 25 and 40 years old with Graves' hyperthyroidism. Each CDR3 is given with its conserved first and last residue. For some rows the clone size is stated as once, few or many, or as a class when expanded; others skip it.

V: TRBV12-3/TRBV12-4; J: TRBJ1-5; size: many; CDR3: CASSLTGQDQPQHF
V: TRBV24-1; J: TRBJ2-3; size: few; CDR3: CATSDPDTRGTDTQYF
V: TRBV6-2/TRBV6-3; J: TRBJ2-1; size: -; CDR3: CASRDSGSSYNEQFF
V: TRBV24-1; J: TRBJ2-5; size: many; CDR3: CATSEDTGEGTQYF
V: TRBV12-3/TRBV12-4; J: TRBJ2-3; size: many; CDR3: CASSLAPTSGSRTDTQYF
V: TRBV30; J: TRBJ2-1; size: few; CDR3: CAWSLGSPTDEQFF
V: TRBV5-6; J: TRBJ1-5; size: many; CDR3: CASSPGPSNQPQHF
V: TRBV7-2; J: TRBJ1-2; size: many; CDR3: CASSDELGLDYYGYTF
V: TRBV27; J: TRBJ2-3; size: many; CDR3: CASSPGAGLDTQYF
V: TRBV10-3; J: TRBJ2-3; size: many; CDR3: CAISESRAGTDTQYF
V: TRBV2; J: TRBJ2-7; size: many; CDR3: CASWDRGLLEQYF
V: TRBV9; J: TRBJ2-4; size: many; CDR3: CASSVGRGENIQYF
V: TRBV7-2; J: TRBJ2-3; size: many; CDR3: CASKSGLLTDTQYF
V: TRBV12-3/TRBV12-4; J: TRBJ1-5; size: -; CDR3: CAPTTSNPQHF
V: TRBV24-1; J: TRBJ2-3; size: many; CDR3: CATSGGGTQYF
V: TRBV7-6; J: TRBJ2-1; size: many; CDR3: CASSSTGKSSYNEQFF
V: TRBV6-5; J: TRBJ2-4; size: few; CDR3: CASSYSFLSTNKNIQYF
V: TRBV11-2; J: TRBJ2-6; size: -; CDR3: CVSSPWGSGANVLTF
V: TRBV12-3/TRBV12-4; J: TRBJ1-2; size: many; CDR3: CASSPDRGVIYGYTF
V: TRBV28; J: TRBJ1-5; size: many; CDR3: CASKPGGYNQPQHF
V: TRBV6-1; J: TRBJ1-6; size: -; CDR3: CASSISRGAGVSPLHF
V: TRBV19; J: TRBJ2-1; size: few; CDR3: CASSTPGQIHNEQFF
V: TRBV28; J: TRBJ2-1; size: many; CDR3: CASSRMYNEQFF
V: TRBV27; J: TRBJ1-5; size: once; CDR3: CASGPPQFSNQPQHF
V: TRBV11-2; J: TRBJ2-7; size: many; CDR3: CASSFSGRDWEQYF
V: TRBV7-2; J: TRBJ2-2; size: -; CDR3: CASSLRLAGGPGTGELFF
V: TRBV28; J: TRBJ2-3; size: many; CDR3: CASSLGGNTDTQYF
V: TRBV7-9; J: TRBJ2-1; size: many; CDR3: CASSLVALDSEQFF
V: TRBV6-5; J: TRBJ2-7; size: few; CDR3: CASSYSYFAGNYEQYF